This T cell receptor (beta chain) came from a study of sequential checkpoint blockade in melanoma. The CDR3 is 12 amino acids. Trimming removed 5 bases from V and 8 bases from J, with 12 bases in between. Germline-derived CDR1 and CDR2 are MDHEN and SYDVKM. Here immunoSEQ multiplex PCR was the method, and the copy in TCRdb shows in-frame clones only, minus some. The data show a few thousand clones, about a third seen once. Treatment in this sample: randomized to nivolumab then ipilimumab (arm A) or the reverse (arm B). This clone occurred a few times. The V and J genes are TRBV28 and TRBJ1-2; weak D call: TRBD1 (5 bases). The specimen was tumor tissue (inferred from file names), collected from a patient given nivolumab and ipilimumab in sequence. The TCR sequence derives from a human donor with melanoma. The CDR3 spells CASSGGFLGYTF. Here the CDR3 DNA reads TGTGCCAGCAGTGGGGGGTTCTTGGGCTACACCTTC.